Following are 14 T cell receptor beta chains from one sample sequenced in a study of OX40 agonist ivuxolimab in advanced cancers. Repertoires were generated with immunoSEQ multiplex PCR, while TCRdb's copy carries only in-frame clones and drops some. The table shows approximately 74,000 clones, with 91% occurring only once. Sequences were derived from CD4+ or CD8+ T cells sorted from blood, sampled in a trial of the OX40 agonist ivuxolimab. Receptors originate from an adult with an advanced solid tumor such as melanoma, head and neck, liver or kidney cancer.

V and J are TRBV28 and TRBJ2-7, with unresolved D. The germline V gene encodes CDR1 MDHEN and CDR2 SYDVKM. V lost 3 bases and J lost 2, with 14 bases in between. The length of the CDR3 is 15 residues. The chain's CDR3 is CASSFRFEVTYEQYF. The CDR3 DNA sequence: TGTGCCAGCAGTTTCCGGTTCGAAGTAACCTACGAGCAGTACTTC.

This sequence joins TRBV6-5 and TRBJ1-1, with D possibly matching TRBD1 (5 bases). The CDR3 is made up of 14 amino acids. The V end lost 7 bases, the J end lost 0 bases, and 12 bases lay between the germline ends. CDR1 and CDR2 (germline): MNHEY, SVGAGI. CDR3 sequence: CASTPPGLNTEAFF. The CDR3 bases are TGTGCCAGCACTCCACCAGGGCTGAACACTGAAGCTTTCTTT.

This CDR3 is CASSEVPGTVYEQYF. The CDR3 nucleotides are TGTGCCAGCAGTGAGGTACCCGGGACAGTCTACGAGCAGTACTTC. The chain links TRBV2 to TRBJ2-7, with 7 bases aligning to TRBD1. Germline V CDR1 and CDR2: SNHLY, FYNNEI. The CDR3 totals 15 residues. V shed 3 bases, J shed 3 bases, and the junction held 8 bases outside the gene matches.

The J gene is TRBJ2-5, the V gene TRBV6-6, with D possibly TRBD2 on 6 matching bases. The closer fit of TRBJ2-7 to the DNA end suggests the J call may be wrong. The CDR3 is 15 amino acids. CDR1 is MNHNY and CDR2 is SVGAGI in the germline V gene (reference sequence). The CDR3 protein is CASSYPDAGRREQYF. Written as DNA, the CDR3 is TGTGCCAGCAGTTACCCAGATGCGGGAAGGCGCGAGCAGTACTTC.

The CDR3 reads CASSPGQGRRNQPQHF. The CDR3 DNA follows: TGTGCCAGCAGCCCGGGACAGGGGAGGAGGAATCAGCCCCAGCATTTT. The chain combines TRBV5-6 with TRBJ1-5; 10 bases are shared with TRBD1. Germline assignment: CDR1 SGHDT and CDR2 YYEEEE. The CDR3 is 16 amino acids. Trimming cost V 4 bases and J 4 bases; bases outside gene matches: 8.

The V call is TRBV2, the J call TRBJ2-7; TRBD2 might be the D (7 bases). Trimming stripped 8 bases from V and 4 bases from J, with 15 bases between. This CDR3 contains 13 residues. The germline gives CDR1 SNHLY, CDR2 FYNNEI. The CDR3 DNA follows: TGTGCCAGCTCCTTGGGGGGGCAGTACGAGCAGTACTTC. Its protein product is CASSLGGQYEQYF.

The V and J genes are TRBV19 and TRBJ1-1; D perhaps matches TRBD1 (5 bases). The germline V and J ends were trimmed by 2 bases and 2 bases, with 12 bases remaining between them. The CDR3 sequence is 15 residues long. Germline V gene lookup returns CDR1 LNHDA and CDR2 SQIVND (reference sequence). The CDR3 DNA follows: TGTGCCAGTAGTATATTGCACAGGAGTAACACTGAAGCTTTCTTT. Translation gives CASSILHRSNTEAFF.

V is TRBV7-2 and J is TRBJ1-2, with D maybe TRBD1 (6 bases). Germline CDR1 is SGHTA and CDR2 is FQGNSA. The CDR3 consists of 15 residues. With 2 bases removed from V and 7 bases from J, the gap between germline ends came to 17 bases. The CDR3: CASSLSGQPTGGYTF. CDR3 DNA: TGTGCCAGCAGCTTATCCGGACAGCCGACGGGTGGCTACACCTTC.

The chain links TRBV6-5 to TRBJ1-1, with 9 bases lining up with TRBD1. V was clipped by 6 bases and J by 1 base; unmatched bases: 6. There are 15 residues in the CDR3. Per germline, CDR1 MNHEY and CDR2 SVGAGI. CDR3 DNA: TGTGCCAGCAGCTACGGGGACAGGGAGAACACTGAAGCTTTCTTT. It codes for CASSYGDRENTEAFF.

This clone was picked up a small number of times. The rearrangement links TRBV6-5 to TRBJ1-5; D call uncertain. The V end lost 6 bases, the J end lost 6 bases, and 15 bases lay between the germline ends. This CDR3 is built from 14 residues. Germline V gives CDR1 MNHEY, CDR2 SVGAGI. CDR3 nucleotides: TGTGCCAGCAGCTCAGTCCCGAGTATTCAGCCCCAGCATTTT. This sequence encodes CASSSVPSIQPQHF.

V and J are TRBV18 and TRBJ2-7; D may be TRBD1 (5 bases). This CDR3 is 13 amino acids long. The germline V gene encodes CDR1 KGHSH and CDR2 LQKENI. The V end was cut by 8 bases, the J end by 0 bases, with 11 bases between. CDR3 bases: TGTGCCAGCCGTAGGGGAAGCTCCTACGAGCAGTACTTC. It specifies CASRRGSSYEQYF.

The chain employs TRBV7-3 and TRBJ2-2, with TRBD2 identical over 12 bases. CDR3 length equals 18 residues. CDR1 and CDR2 (germline): SGHTA, FQGTGA. The ends lost 5 bases at V and 0 bases at J; junction bases unmatched: 7. The CDR3 protein is CASSPRTSGTANTGELFF. CDR3 nucleotides: TGTGCCAGCAGCCCCAGGACTAGCGGGACCGCGAACACCGGGGAGCTGTTTTTT.

CDR3: CASSAGTGSGKNIQYF. CDR3 coding DNA: TGTGCCAGCAGTGCCGGGACAGGGTCCGGCAAAAACATTCAGTACTTC. V usage is TRBV6-1 and J usage is TRBJ2-4; 9 nucleotides match TRBD1. V lost 4 bases, J lost 3 bases, and 7 bases stayed unmatched. CDR3 length: 16 amino acids. Germline CDR1 is MNHNS and CDR2 is SASEGT.

V and J are TRBV5-6 and TRBJ2-5; TRBD1 might be the D (5 bases). V was trimmed by 4 bases and J by 4 bases, leaving 20 bases between them. The CDR3 runs 16 residues. CDR1 SGHDT and CDR2 YYEEEE come from the germline V gene. The CDR3 DNA reads as TGTGCCAGCAGCCCCACGGGCCGGTCAGGGTTAGAGACCCAGTACTTC. Residues: CASSPTGRSGLETQYF. The full variable domain, in which reference TRBV5-6 and TRBJ2-5 provide the parts outside the CDR3, is DAGVTQSPTHLIKTRGQQVTLRCSPKSGHDTVSWYQQALGQGPQFIFQYYEEEERQRGNFPDRFSGHQFPNYSSELNVNALLLGDSALYLCASSPTGRSGLETQYFGPGTRLLVL.